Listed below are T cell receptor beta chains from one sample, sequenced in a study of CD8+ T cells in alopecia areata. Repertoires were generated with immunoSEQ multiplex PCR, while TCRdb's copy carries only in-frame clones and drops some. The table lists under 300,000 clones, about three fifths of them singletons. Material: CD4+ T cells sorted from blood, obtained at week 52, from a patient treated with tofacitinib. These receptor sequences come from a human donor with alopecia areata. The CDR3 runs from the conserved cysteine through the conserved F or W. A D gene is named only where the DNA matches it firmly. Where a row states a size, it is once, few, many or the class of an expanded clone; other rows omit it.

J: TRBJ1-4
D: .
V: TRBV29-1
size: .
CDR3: CSVDLSGDEKLFF
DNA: TGCAGCGTTGATCTATCTGGGGATGAAAAACTGTTTTTT

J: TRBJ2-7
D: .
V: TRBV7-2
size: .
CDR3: CASSLATGLLNHEQYF
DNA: TGTGCCAGCAGCTTAGCAACAGGTCTGCTCAACCACGAGCAGTACTTC

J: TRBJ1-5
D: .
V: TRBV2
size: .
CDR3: CASSEAAGVQPQHF
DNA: TGTGCCAGCAGTGAAGCCGCAGGGGTCCAGCCCCAGCATTTT

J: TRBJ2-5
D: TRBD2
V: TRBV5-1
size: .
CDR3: CASSLAQRGGWPVLQTQYF
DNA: TGCGCCAGCAGCTTGGCTCAGCGGGGGGGCTGGCCGGTATTACAGACCCAGTACTTC

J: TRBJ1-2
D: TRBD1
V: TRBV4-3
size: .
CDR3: CASSQDRGNYGYTF
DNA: TGCGCCAGCAGCCAAGACAGGGGGAACTATGGCTACACCTTC

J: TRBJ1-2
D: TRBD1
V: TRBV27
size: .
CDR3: CASSPRSLRGRHYGYTF
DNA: TGTGCCAGCAGCCCACGAAGCCTCAGGGGGCGACACTATGGCTACACCTTC

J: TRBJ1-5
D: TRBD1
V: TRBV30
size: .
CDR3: CAWTKGQGSNQPQHF
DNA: TGTGCCTGGACCAAGGGACAGGGGAGCAATCAGCCCCAGCATTTT

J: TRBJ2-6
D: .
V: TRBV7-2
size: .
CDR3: CASSQVANVLTF
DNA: TGTGCCAGCAGCCAAGTAGCCAACGTCCTGACTTTC

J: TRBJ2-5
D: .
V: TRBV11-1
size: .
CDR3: CASSFAVQETQYF
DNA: TGTGCCAGCAGCTTTGCGGTCCAAGAGACCCAGTACTTC

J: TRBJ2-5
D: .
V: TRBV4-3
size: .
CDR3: CASSPSRGMPGETQYF
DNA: TGCGCCAGCAGCCCAAGTAGGGGGATGCCAGGAGAGACCCAGTACTTC

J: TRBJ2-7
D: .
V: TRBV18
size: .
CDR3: CASSPRHWEQYF
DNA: TGTGCCAGCTCACCGAGACATTGGGAGCAGTACTTC

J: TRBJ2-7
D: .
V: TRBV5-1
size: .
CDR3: CASSQGLRGYEQYF
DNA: TGCGCCAGCAGCCAAGGGCTCAGGGGCTACGAGCAGTACTTC

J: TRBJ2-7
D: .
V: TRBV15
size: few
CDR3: CATSRVRDEQYF
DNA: TGTGCCACCAGCAGAGTCAGGGACGAGCAGTACTTC

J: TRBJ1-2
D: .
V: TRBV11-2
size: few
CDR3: CASSPPATNYGYTF
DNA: TGTGCCAGCAGCCCCCCGGCGACTAACTATGGCTACACCTTC

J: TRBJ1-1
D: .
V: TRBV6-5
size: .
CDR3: CASRGTITRNTEAFF
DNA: TGTGCCAGCAGAGGGACAATTACAAGGAACACTGAAGCTTTCTTT